This TCR beta chain was found in a study of CD8+CD57+ T cells in acquired aplastic anemia. The length of the CDR3 is 18 residues. V lost 2 bases, J lost 0 bases, and 8 bases stayed unmatched. CDR1 MNHEY and CDR2 SMNVEV come from the germline V gene (reference sequence). Sequencing was done on patients that had shown CD8+CD57+ cell expansion by flow cytometry. The template for TCR beta VDJ and CDR3 sequence profiling was genomic DNA. TCRdb re-called the reads through MiXCR, storing one row per CDR3 protein. The repertoire holds over 150,000 distinct CDR3 sequences, with approximately 48% as singletons.

V gene TRBV27 combines with J gene TRBJ1-5; the match to TRBD1 covers 9 bases. The TCR was taken from a human donor with aplastic anemia. Input material: sorted CD4+, CD8+, or CD8+CD57+ T cells (not recorded which) from PBMCs. CDR3 protein: CASSLRGTGKYSNQPQHF. The CDR3 DNA sequence: TGTGCCAGCAGTTTAAGGGGGACAGGGAAATATAGCAATCAGCCCCAGCATTTT.